The 16 T cell receptor beta chains in this list originate from one sample, sequenced in a study of shared clonotypes between healthy human individuals. TCRdb's copy holds only in-frame clones and misses some; the assay was immunoSEQ multiplex PCR. The sample shows approximately 2,200,000 clones, roughly 91% of them seen only once. CD45RO negativity and positive selection for CCR7 defined naive CD8 cells, a population that excluded terminally differentiated effector memory CD45RA+ cells. Sequencing input: naive CD8+ T cells from PBMCs. All receptors derive from a man in his late teens or twenties in good health. Some clones in this sample may be carry-over from other donors' samples.

V usage is TRBV7-2 and J usage is TRBJ1-1; D is undetermined. Trimming pared 5 bases from V and 11 bases from J, leaving 18 bases between. Germline CDR1 reads SGHTA; CDR2 reads FQGNSA. The CDR3 sequence is 13 residues long. The CDR3 region is CASSPGGVGWAFF. The DNA for the CDR3 is TGTGCCAGCAGCCCCGGCGGGGTGGGATGGGCTTTCTTT.

The rearrangement links TRBV7-9 to TRBJ1-6, with D tentatively TRBD1 (5 bases). This CDR3 comprises 14 residues. Trimming removed 5 bases at V and 4 bases at J, with 9 bases between. The germline CDR1 and CDR2 sequences are SEHNR and FQNEAQ (reference sequence). The CDR3 protein is CASSVDTYNSPLHF. The CDR3 nucleotides are TGTGCCAGCAGCGTGGACACTTATAATTCACCCCTCCACTTT.

This chain uses TRBV28 with TRBJ2-4, with TRBD1 as a possible D gene (6 bases). The CDR3 covers 15 residues. Germline-derived CDR1 and CDR2 are MDHEN and SYDVKM. Trimming took 8 bases from V and 1 from J, leaving 15 bases between them. The CDR3 sequence is CASRYREMAKNIQYF. The CDR3, as DNA: TGTGCCAGCCGATACAGGGAGATGGCCAAAAACATTCAGTACTTC. Drawing the rest from reference TRBV28 and TRBJ2-4, the complete variable domain is DVKVTQSSRYLVKRTGEKVFLECVQDMDHENMFWYRQDPGLGLRLIYFSYDVKMKEKGDIPEGYSVSREKKERFSLILESASTNQTSMYLCASRYREMAKNIQYFGAGTRLSVL.

This chain links TRBV28 with TRBJ2-1, with D perhaps given as TRBD1 or TRBD2 (5 bases each). V was cut by 7 bases and J by 4 bases, with 14 bases left in between. Germline CDR1 reads MDHEN; CDR2 reads SYDVKM. The CDR3 contains 14 residues. In nucleotides, the CDR3 is TGTGCCAGCACCTTGGGGGAGTCTTACAATGAGCAGTTCTTC. It translates to CASTLGESYNEQFF.

The J gene is TRBJ1-2, the V gene TRBV7-8, with D possibly matching TRBD1 (6 bases). The germline V gene encodes CDR1 SGHVS and CDR2 FQNEAQ. This CDR3 has 14 amino acids. Deletions cut 5 bases from V and 4 bases from J, with 14 bases between. The CDR3 spells CASSPAGEGYGYTF. The CDR3 nucleotides read TGTGCCAGCAGCCCAGCAGGGGAGGGCTATGGCTACACCTTC.

This clone was recorded only once. The chain uses TRBV7-9 and TRBJ2-1; D possibly corresponds to TRBD2 (7 bases). CDR1 SEHNR and CDR2 FQNEAQ come from the germline V gene (reference sequence). The CDR3 spans 14 residues. V gave up 5 bases and J gave up 8 bases, with 16 bases separating them. Here the CDR3 DNA reads TGTGCCAGCAGCACCTTTCGGGGGGCCCATGAGCAGTTCTTC. Its translation is CASSTFRGAHEQFF.

This sequence joins TRBV27 and TRBJ1-1; 9 bases map to TRBD1. CDR1 and CDR2 from the germline V gene are MNHEY and SMNVEV (reference sequence). J was trimmed by 4 bases and V by 6 bases; bases with no gene match: 15. The CDR3 spans 17 residues. The CDR3 loop is CASSLQGARWSGTEAFF. The CDR3 DNA sequence: TGTGCCAGCAGCTTACAGGGGGCGCGTTGGTCGGGCACTGAAGCTTTCTTT.

This chain joins TRBV14 and TRBJ2-7, with D perhaps TRBD1 (6 bases). Germline V gene sequence: CDR1 SGHDN, CDR2 FVKESK. V was clipped by 3 bases and J by 7 bases, with 16 bases between them. There are 14 residues in the CDR3. CDR3 in amino acids: CASSQPPGTQEQYF. As DNA, the CDR3 is TGTGCCAGCAGCCAGCCACCCGGGACACAGGAGCAGTACTTC.

For this clone: At the DNA level, this CDR3 is encoded by other sequences in the same sample as well. The chain carries TRBV6-5 and TRBJ2-3; no definite D call. Germline V gives CDR1 MNHEY, CDR2 SVGAGI. CDR3 length equals 11 residues. Trimming pared 4 bases from V and 4 bases from J, leaving 3 bases between. CDR3 in DNA: TGTGCCAGCAGTTCCCCAGATACGCAGTATTTT. It yields the protein CASSSPDTQYF.

This clone is a singleton in its sample. The J gene is TRBJ2-1, the V gene TRBV29-1; 14 bases are a match to TRBD2. The CDR3 is made up of 14 amino acids. Germline CDR1 is SQVTM and CDR2 is ANQGSEA. V was clipped by 6 bases and J by 7 bases; unmatched bases: 5. This CDR3 is CSVAGTSGSNEQFF. CDR3 in DNA: TGCAGCGTGGCTGGGACTAGCGGGAGTAATGAGCAGTTCTTC.

CDR3 in amino acids: CASSLGGYGNEQFF. The DNA of the CDR3 is TGTGCCAGCAGCTTAGGAGGTTACGGCAATGAGCAGTTCTTC. The chain joins TRBV7-9 to TRBJ2-1; D not resolved. Trimming removed 1 base at V and 6 bases at J, with 10 bases between. The length of the CDR3 is 14 residues. Germline-derived CDR1 and CDR2 are SEHNR and FQNEAQ (reference sequence). The variable domain in full, completed from reference TRBV7-9 and TRBJ2-1, reads DTGVSQNPRHKITKRGQNVTFRCDPISEHNRLYWYRQTLGQGPEFLTYFQNEAQLEKSRLLSDRFSAERPKGSFSTLEIQRTEQGDSAMYLCASSLGGYGNEQFFGPGTRLTVL.

This chain connects TRBV14 to TRBJ2-3; no reliable D call. CDR1 SGHDN and CDR2 FVKESK come from the germline V gene. This CDR3 region has 13 residues. Trimming stripped 1 base from V and 7 bases from J, with 9 bases between. The CDR3 is CASSQVRGNTQYF. In DNA form, the CDR3 reads TGTGCCAGCAGCCAAGTCCGAGGAAATACGCAGTATTTT.

J is TRBJ2-7 and V is TRBV27, with 7 positions matching TRBD2. The CDR3 consists of 15 residues. Per germline, CDR1 MNHEY and CDR2 SMNVEV (reference sequence). V shed 4 bases, J shed 3 bases, and the junction held 9 bases outside the gene matches. Here the CDR3 reads CASSSRTSDGYEQYF. The CDR3 coding sequence is TGTGCCAGCAGTTCCCGGACTAGTGACGGCTACGAGCAGTACTTC.

The chain joins TRBV28 to TRBJ2-1, with 11 nucleotides matching TRBD2. This CDR3 has 22 residues. CDR1 is MDHEN, CDR2 SYDVKM, per germline. V gave up 4 bases and J gave up 0 bases; unmatched junction bases: 20. The CDR3 DNA reads TGTGCCAGCAGTTCCCCGGGCCCAGCGGGACTAGCGGCGGCCAGCTCCTACAATGAGCAGTTCTTC. It encodes CASSSPGPAGLAAASSYNEQFF.

The chain is built from TRBV27 and TRBJ2-1, with D tentatively TRBD2 (7 bases). The V end lost 3 bases, the J end lost 8 bases, and 11 bases lay between the germline ends. This CDR3 comprises 13 residues. Per the germline V gene, CDR1 is MNHEY and CDR2 is SMNVEV (reference sequence). This chain's CDR3 is CASSLGGGYEQFF. CDR3 bases: TGTGCCAGCAGTTTGGGGGGGGGCTATGAGCAGTTCTTC.

This chain's CDR3 is CASSFSSINYGYTF. The CDR3 DNA follows: TGTGCCAGCAGCTTTTCCAGTATAAACTATGGCTACACCTTC. The rearrangement joins TRBV7-9 to TRBJ1-2; no definite D call. V was trimmed by 3 bases and J by 2 bases, leaving 10 bases between them. This CDR3 has 14 residues. Per the germline V gene, CDR1 is SEHNR and CDR2 is FQNEAQ (reference sequence).